Listed below are T cell receptor beta chains from one sample, sequenced in a study of human T cells and chemical hapten exposure. Each CDR3 protein gets one entry after TCRdb re-called the RACE reads with MiXCR. The profile shows 370,000 or so distinct CDR3 sequences, about 4.8% of them singletons. Sequencing was performed on whole blood, taken in connection with sensitization to the hapten diphenylcyclopropenone (DPC). The receptors shown here come from a woman aged 50 to 60 with alopecia areata. Some clones in this sample may be carry-over from other donors' samples. Each CDR3 is given with its conserved first and last residue. Each record gives: clone size, D gene, V gene, J gene, CDR3 protein, CDR3 DNA. A D gene is named only where the DNA matches it firmly. For some rows the clone size is stated as once, few or many, or as a class when expanded; others skip it.

abundance: few
d_gene: -
v_gene: TRBV9
j_gene: TRBJ2-6
CDR3aa: CASSVGGASGANVLTF
CDR3nt: TGTGCCAGCAGCGTAGGGGGGGCCTCTGGGGCCAACGTCCTGACTTTC

abundance: many
d_gene: TRBD1
v_gene: TRBV10-3
j_gene: TRBJ2-1
CDR3aa: CAISESQGQGRNSEQFF
CDR3nt: TGTGCCATCAGTGAGTCCCAAGGACAGGGCAGAAATAGTGAGCAGTTCTTC

abundance: -
d_gene: -
v_gene: TRBV9
j_gene: TRBJ2-3
CDR3aa: CASSVELAVSTDTQYF
CDR3nt: TGTGCCAGCAGCGTAGAACTGGCGGTTAGCACAGATACGCAGTATTTT

abundance: many
d_gene: TRBD1
v_gene: TRBV9
j_gene: TRBJ1-2
CDR3aa: CASGEQGNYGYTF
CDR3nt: TGTGCCAGCGGAGAACAGGGGAACTATGGCTACACCTTC

abundance: -
d_gene: TRBD2
v_gene: TRBV12-3/TRBV12-4
j_gene: TRBJ2-1
CDR3aa: CASSPGGTYNEQFF
CDR3nt: TGTGCCAGCAGCCCGGGAGGGACCTACAATGAGCAGTTCTTC

abundance: -
d_gene: -
v_gene: TRBV2
j_gene: TRBJ2-1
CDR3aa: CASSESRGGNEQFF
CDR3nt: TGTGCCAGCAGTGAAAGTAGGGGGGGCAATGAGCAGTTCTTC

abundance: many
d_gene: -
v_gene: TRBV12-3/TRBV12-4
j_gene: TRBJ2-6
CDR3aa: CASSSGTTLSGANVLTF
CDR3nt: TGTGCCAGCAGTTCGGGTACCACTCTCTCTGGGGCCAACGTCCTGACTTTC

abundance: few
d_gene: TRBD1
v_gene: TRBV28
j_gene: TRBJ2-1
CDR3aa: CASSLTPGQGAGNEQFF
CDR3nt: TGTGCCAGCAGTTTGACACCCGGACAGGGGGCTGGGAATGAGCAGTTCTTC

abundance: few
d_gene: -
v_gene: TRBV5-6
j_gene: TRBJ1-2
CDR3aa: CASSLDLQRHYGYTF
CDR3nt: TGTGCCAGCAGCTTGGACCTCCAGCGGCACTATGGCTACACCTTC

abundance: many
d_gene: -
v_gene: TRBV9
j_gene: TRBJ2-3
CDR3aa: CASSLSLSGTDTQYF
CDR3nt: TGTGCCAGCAGCTTAAGCCTTAGTGGCACAGATACGCAGTATTTT

abundance: few
d_gene: -
v_gene: TRBV6-1
j_gene: TRBJ2-3
CDR3aa: CASSEANPNSRTDTQYF
CDR3nt: TGTGCCAGCAGTGAAGCGAACCCGAACAGCCGCACAGATACGCAGTATTTT

abundance: many
d_gene: -
v_gene: TRBV12-3/TRBV12-4
j_gene: TRBJ1-6
CDR3aa: CASSPPGQHSPLHF
CDR3nt: TGTGCCAGCAGTCCTCCGGGACAACATTCACCCCTCCACTTT

abundance: -
d_gene: -
v_gene: TRBV29-1
j_gene: TRBJ1-2
CDR3aa: CSVDVDPLGYTF
CDR3nt: TGCAGCGTTGACGTAGACCCCCTCGGCTACACCTTC

abundance: few
d_gene: -
v_gene: TRBV2
j_gene: TRBJ1-3
CDR3aa: CASSEGQLSGNTIYF
CDR3nt: TGTGCCAGCAGTGAAGGGCAGCTCTCTGGAAACACCATATATTTT

abundance: many
d_gene: -
v_gene: TRBV10-3
j_gene: TRBJ2-3
CDR3aa: CAISLQEVSTDTQYF
CDR3nt: TGTGCCATCAGCCTACAGGAAGTTAGCACAGATACGCAGTATTTT

abundance: -
d_gene: -
v_gene: TRBV9
j_gene: TRBJ2-3
CDR3aa: CASSVASGRTDTQYF
CDR3nt: TGTGCCAGCAGCGTAGCGAGCGGGCGCACAGATACGCAGTATTTT

abundance: -
d_gene: TRBD2
v_gene: TRBV7-9
j_gene: TRBJ2-3
CDR3aa: CAGSHRLADTDTQYF
CDR3nt: TGTGCCGGTTCACATCGGCTAGCGGATACAGATACGCAGTATTTT

abundance: many
d_gene: TRBD1
v_gene: TRBV5-1
j_gene: TRBJ2-1
CDR3aa: CASSLQGETYNEQFF
CDR3nt: TGCGCCAGCAGCCTACAGGGGGAAACTTACAATGAGCAGTTCTTC

abundance: many
d_gene: -
v_gene: TRBV10-3
j_gene: TRBJ1-5
CDR3aa: CAISAERKNQPQHF
CDR3nt: TGTGCCATCAGTGCAGAACGGAAAAATCAGCCCCAGCATTTT

abundance: many
d_gene: -
v_gene: TRBV6-2/TRBV6-3
j_gene: TRBJ2-4
CDR3aa: CASSPGANIQYF
CDR3nt: TGTGCCAGCAGTCCGGGAGCCAACATTCAGTACTTC

abundance: few
d_gene: -
v_gene: TRBV27
j_gene: TRBJ1-1
CDR3aa: CASSFMGVNTEAFF
CDR3nt: TGTGCCAGCAGTTTTATGGGGGTGAACACTGAAGCTTTCTTT

abundance: -
d_gene: TRBD2
v_gene: TRBV20-1
j_gene: TRBJ2-3
CDR3aa: CSAAPSSGRADTQYF
CDR3nt: TGCAGTGCTGCCCCGTCTAGCGGGAGAGCAGATACGCAGTATTTT

abundance: -
d_gene: -
v_gene: TRBV7-2
j_gene: TRBJ1-5
CDR3aa: CASSHSSGGQPQHF
CDR3nt: TGTGCCAGCAGCCACAGTTCGGGAGGTCAGCCCCAGCATTTT

abundance: few
d_gene: -
v_gene: TRBV3-1
j_gene: TRBJ2-7
CDR3aa: CANVRRDFYYEQYF
CDR3nt: TGTGCCAATGTGCGCCGGGATTTCTACTACGAGCAGTACTTC

abundance: many
d_gene: TRBD2
v_gene: TRBV24-1
j_gene: TRBJ2-1
CDR3aa: CATSEAGGAYNEQFF
CDR3nt: TGTGCCACCAGTGAAGCGGGAGGAGCCTACAATGAGCAGTTCTTC

abundance: many
d_gene: TRBD2
v_gene: TRBV7-3
j_gene: TRBJ2-5
CDR3aa: CASSLTGSGGETQYF
CDR3nt: TGTGCCAGCAGCTTAACGGGTAGCGGGGGAGAGACCCAGTACTTC

abundance: many
d_gene: -
v_gene: TRBV28
j_gene: TRBJ1-2
CDR3aa: CASSWTEVPNYGYTF
CDR3nt: TGTGCCAGCAGTTGGACAGAAGTCCCTAACTATGGCTACACCTTC

abundance: many
d_gene: -
v_gene: TRBV4-1
j_gene: TRBJ1-2
CDR3aa: CASSPSDTDTVYGYTF
CDR3nt: TGCGCCAGCAGCCCCTCAGACACGGACACGGTCTATGGCTACACCTTC

abundance: many
d_gene: -
v_gene: TRBV27
j_gene: TRBJ1-1
CDR3aa: CASSLSLPNTEAFF
CDR3nt: TGTGCCAGCAGTTTATCGTTACCGAACACTGAAGCTTTCTTT

abundance: -
d_gene: TRBD2
v_gene: TRBV20-1
j_gene: TRBJ2-1
CDR3aa: CSAREIVLGLAGGPPNNEQFF
CDR3nt: TGCAGTGCTAGGGAAATCGTCCTAGGACTAGCGGGAGGGCCTCCAAACAATGAGCAGTTCTTC

abundance: many
d_gene: -
v_gene: TRBV2
j_gene: TRBJ2-7
CDR3aa: CASRVTGALGYEQYF
CDR3nt: TGTGCCAGCAGGGTAACCGGGGCGTTGGGATACGAGCAGTACTTC

abundance: many
d_gene: TRBD1
v_gene: TRBV7-6
j_gene: TRBJ1-2
CDR3aa: CASSRLRDRANYGYTF
CDR3nt: TGTGCCAGCAGCCGTTTAAGAGACAGGGCTAACTATGGCTACACCTTC

abundance: -
d_gene: TRBD2
v_gene: TRBV12-3/TRBV12-4
j_gene: TRBJ2-3
CDR3aa: CASSLTSGGPSDTQYF
CDR3nt: TGTGCCAGCAGCCTGACTAGCGGGGGGCCCTCTGATACGCAGTATTTT

abundance: many
d_gene: TRBD1
v_gene: TRBV23-1
j_gene: TRBJ1-2
CDR3aa: CATRQGYGYTF
CDR3nt: TGCGCCACGAGACAGGGCTATGGCTACACCTTC

abundance: many
d_gene: TRBD2
v_gene: TRBV27
j_gene: TRBJ2-1
CDR3aa: CASSFSTSLDEQFF
CDR3nt: TGTGCCAGCAGTTTTTCGACTAGCTTGGATGAGCAGTTCTTC

abundance: -
d_gene: -
v_gene: TRBV7-2
j_gene: TRBJ1-2
CDR3aa: CASRVRGSYTF
CDR3nt: TGTGCCAGCAGGGTTCGGGGGAGCTACACCTTC

abundance: many
d_gene: -
v_gene: TRBV29-1
j_gene: TRBJ1-1
CDR3aa: CSGMRGNTEAFF
CDR3nt: TGCAGCGGGATGAGGGGGAACACTGAAGCTTTCTTT

abundance: many
d_gene: -
v_gene: TRBV2
j_gene: TRBJ1-5
CDR3aa: CASRDRNQPQHF
CDR3nt: TGTGCCAGCAGGGACAGAAATCAGCCCCAGCATTTT

abundance: -
d_gene: TRBD1
v_gene: TRBV6-2/TRBV6-3
j_gene: TRBJ1-1
CDR3aa: CASSNSRGRTEAFF
CDR3nt: TGTGCCAGCAGTAATTCCAGGGGGAGGACTGAAGCTTTCTTT

abundance: -
d_gene: TRBD2
v_gene: TRBV3-1
j_gene: TRBJ2-2
CDR3aa: CASSQIAGGRDGTGELFF
CDR3nt: TGTGCCAGCAGCCAGATAGCGGGAGGGCGGGATGGCACCGGGGAGCTGTTTTTT

abundance: -
d_gene: -
v_gene: TRBV5-1
j_gene: TRBJ2-5
CDR3aa: CASSPTTLYQETQYF
CDR3nt: TGCGCCAGCAGCCCCACAACGTTGTACCAAGAGACCCAGTACTTC

abundance: many
d_gene: TRBD1
v_gene: TRBV7-9
j_gene: TRBJ1-2
CDR3aa: CASSYGTVDYGYTF
CDR3nt: TGTGCCAGCAGTTATGGGACAGTTGACTATGGCTACACCTTC